The rows below give T cell receptor beta chains drawn from one sample of a study of radiotherapy plus CTLA-4 blockade in lung cancer. Generated by immunoSEQ multiplex PCR, the TCRdb table keeps only in-frame clones and is missing some. The sample includes 95,000 to 150,000 clones, over 80% seen only once; the top ten take approximately 7%. Sequencing was performed on peripheral blood, taken from a patient treated with radiotherapy plus ipilimumab. Every receptor here comes from a human donor with non-small cell lung cancer that progressed on radiotherapy plus ipilimumab. Each CDR3 is given with its conserved first and last residue. Each record gives: D gene, V gene, CDR3 protein. D genes are given only for firm matches.

. TRBV5-8 CASSLLDRTYSNQPQHF
. TRBV5-1 CASRRPSSYNEQFF
TRBD1 TRBV19 CASSSTPGQGKDEQFF
. TRBV11-3 CASSLGRDGVLLVGNEQFF
TRBD2 TRBV30 CAWARGGRPVKGEQYF
. TRBV6-1 CASSLMRVETQYF
. TRBV5-1 CASSLEIGELFF
. TRBV28 CASSPPLRVGSYEQYF
TRBD1 TRBV12-5 CASGLETGGFEQYF
. TRBV25-1 CASSESPERGPNTEAFF